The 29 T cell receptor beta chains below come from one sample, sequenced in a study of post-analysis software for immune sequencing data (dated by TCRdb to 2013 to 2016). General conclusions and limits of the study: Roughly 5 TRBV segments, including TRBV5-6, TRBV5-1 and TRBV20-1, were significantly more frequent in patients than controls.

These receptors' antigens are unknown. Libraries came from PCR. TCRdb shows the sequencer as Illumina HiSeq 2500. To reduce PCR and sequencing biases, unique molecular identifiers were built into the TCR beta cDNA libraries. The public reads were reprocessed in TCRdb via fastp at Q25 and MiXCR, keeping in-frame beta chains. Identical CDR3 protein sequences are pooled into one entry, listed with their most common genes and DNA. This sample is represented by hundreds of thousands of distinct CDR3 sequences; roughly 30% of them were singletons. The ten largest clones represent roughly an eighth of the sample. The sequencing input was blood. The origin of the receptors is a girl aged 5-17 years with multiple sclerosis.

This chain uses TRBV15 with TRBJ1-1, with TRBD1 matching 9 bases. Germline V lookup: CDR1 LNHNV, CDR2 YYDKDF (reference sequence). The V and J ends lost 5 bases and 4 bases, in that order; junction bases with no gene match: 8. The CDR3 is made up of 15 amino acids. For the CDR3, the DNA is TGTGCCACCAGCTGGGAGGGACAGGGAGTCACTGAAGCTTTCTTT. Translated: CATSWEGQGVTEAFF.

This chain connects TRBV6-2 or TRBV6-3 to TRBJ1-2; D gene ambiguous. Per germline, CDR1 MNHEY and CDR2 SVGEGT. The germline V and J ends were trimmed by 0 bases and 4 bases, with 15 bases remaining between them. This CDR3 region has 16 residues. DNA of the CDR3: TGTGCCAGCAGTTACTCACCCCTTTCGCCGTCCTATGGCTACACCTTC. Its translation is CASSYSPLSPSYGYTF.

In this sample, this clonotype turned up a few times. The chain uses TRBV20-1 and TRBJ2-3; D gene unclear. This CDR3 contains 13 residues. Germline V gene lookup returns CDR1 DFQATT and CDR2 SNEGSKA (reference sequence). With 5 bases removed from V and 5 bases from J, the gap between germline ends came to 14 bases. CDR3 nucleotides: TGCAGTGCTTCCCGAAACTACGAAGATACGCAGTATTTT. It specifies CSASRNYEDTQYF.

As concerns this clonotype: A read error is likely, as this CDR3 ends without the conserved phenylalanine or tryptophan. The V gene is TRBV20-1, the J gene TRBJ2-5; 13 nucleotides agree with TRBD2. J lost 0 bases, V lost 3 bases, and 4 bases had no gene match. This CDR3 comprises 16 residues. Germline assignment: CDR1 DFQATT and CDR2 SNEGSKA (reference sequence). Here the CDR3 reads CSARGLAGLYQETQYL. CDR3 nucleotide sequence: TGCAGTGCTAGGGGACTAGCGGGGTTGTACCAAGAGACCCAGTACTTA.

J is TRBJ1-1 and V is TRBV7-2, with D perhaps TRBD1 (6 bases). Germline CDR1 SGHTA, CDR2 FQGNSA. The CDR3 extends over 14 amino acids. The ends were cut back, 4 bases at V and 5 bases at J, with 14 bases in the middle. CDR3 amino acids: CASSSYREGTEAFF. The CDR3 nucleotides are TGTGCCAGCAGCTCCTACAGGGAAGGGACTGAAGCTTTCTTT.

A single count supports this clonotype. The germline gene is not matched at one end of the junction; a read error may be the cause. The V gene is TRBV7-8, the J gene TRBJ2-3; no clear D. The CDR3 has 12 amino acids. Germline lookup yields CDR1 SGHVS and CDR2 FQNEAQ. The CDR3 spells CAGSSPADTQYF. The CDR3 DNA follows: TGTGCCGGCAGCTCGCCCGCGGATACGCAGTATTTT.

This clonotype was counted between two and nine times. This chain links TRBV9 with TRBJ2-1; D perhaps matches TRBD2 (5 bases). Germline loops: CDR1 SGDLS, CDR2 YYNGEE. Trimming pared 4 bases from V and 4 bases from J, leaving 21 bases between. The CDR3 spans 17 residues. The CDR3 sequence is CASSTHEGYKGYNEQFF. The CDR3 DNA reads TGTGCCAGCAGCACCCATGAGGGCTACAAAGGGTACAATGAGCAGTTCTTC. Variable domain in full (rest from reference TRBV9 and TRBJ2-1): DSGVTQTPKHLITATGQRVTLRCSPRSGDLSVYWYQQSLDQGLQFLIQYYNGEERAKGNILERFSAQQFPDLHSELNLSSLELGDSALYFCASSTHEGYKGYNEQFFGPGTRLTVL.

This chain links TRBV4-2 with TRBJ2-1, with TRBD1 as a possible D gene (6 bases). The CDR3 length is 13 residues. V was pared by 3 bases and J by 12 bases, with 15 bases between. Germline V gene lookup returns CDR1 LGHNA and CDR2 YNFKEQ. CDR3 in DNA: TGTGCCAGCAGCCATCTCGGACAGATAACGCAGTTCTTC. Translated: CASSHLGQITQFF.

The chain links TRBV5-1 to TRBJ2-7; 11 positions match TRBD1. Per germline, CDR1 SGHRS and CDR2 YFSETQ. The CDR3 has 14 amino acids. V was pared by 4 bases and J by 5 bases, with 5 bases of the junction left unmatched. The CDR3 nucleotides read TGCGCCAGCAGCGAAGGACAGGGGGCCGACGAGCAGTACTTC. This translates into CASSEGQGADEQYF.

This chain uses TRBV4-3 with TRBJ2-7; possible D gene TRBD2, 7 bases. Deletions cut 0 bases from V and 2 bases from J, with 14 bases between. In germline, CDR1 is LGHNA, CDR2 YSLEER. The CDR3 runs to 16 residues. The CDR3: CASSQDKGGAAYEQYF. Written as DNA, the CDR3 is TGCGCCAGCAGCCAAGATAAGGGGGGGGCTGCCTACGAGCAGTACTTC.

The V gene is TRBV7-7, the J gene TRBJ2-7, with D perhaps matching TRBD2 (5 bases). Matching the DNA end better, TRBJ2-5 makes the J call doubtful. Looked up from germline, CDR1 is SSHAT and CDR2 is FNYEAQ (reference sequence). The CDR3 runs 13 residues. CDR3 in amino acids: CVSSLREDWTQYF. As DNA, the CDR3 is TGTGTTAGCAGCTTACGGGAAGATTGGACCCAGTACTTC.

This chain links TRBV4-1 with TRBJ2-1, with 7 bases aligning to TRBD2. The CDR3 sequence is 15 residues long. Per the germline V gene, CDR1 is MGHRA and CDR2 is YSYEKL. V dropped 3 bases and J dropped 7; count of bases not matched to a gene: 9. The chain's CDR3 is CASSQPGTKINEQFF. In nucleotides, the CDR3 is TGCGCCAGCAGCCAGCCCGGGACTAAAATTAATGAGCAGTTCTTC.

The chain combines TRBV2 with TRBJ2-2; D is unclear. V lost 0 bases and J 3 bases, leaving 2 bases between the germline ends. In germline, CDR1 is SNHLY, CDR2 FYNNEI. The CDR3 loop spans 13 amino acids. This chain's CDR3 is CASSEAHTGELFF. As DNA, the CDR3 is TGTGCCAGCAGTGAAGCGCACACCGGGGAGCTGTTTTTT.

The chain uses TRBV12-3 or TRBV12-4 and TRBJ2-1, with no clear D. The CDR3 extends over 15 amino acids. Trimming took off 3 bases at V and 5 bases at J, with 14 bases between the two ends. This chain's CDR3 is CASSLLDPQDNEQFF. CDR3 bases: TGTGCCAGCAGTTTGTTGGACCCCCAGGACAATGAGCAGTTCTTC.

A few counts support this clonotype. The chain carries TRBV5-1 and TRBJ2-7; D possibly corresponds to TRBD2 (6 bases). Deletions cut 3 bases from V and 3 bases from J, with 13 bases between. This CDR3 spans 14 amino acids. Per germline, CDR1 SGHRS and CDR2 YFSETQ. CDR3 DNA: TGCGCCAGCAGCTCGGGACTCCCAAACTACGAGCAGTACTTC. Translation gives CASSSGLPNYEQYF.

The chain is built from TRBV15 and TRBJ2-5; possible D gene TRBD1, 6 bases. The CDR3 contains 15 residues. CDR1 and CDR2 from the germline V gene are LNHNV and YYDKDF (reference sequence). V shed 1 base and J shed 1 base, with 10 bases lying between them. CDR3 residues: CATSRATGFQETQYF. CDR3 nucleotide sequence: TGTGCCACCAGCAGAGCCACAGGGTTCCAAGAGACCCAGTACTTC.

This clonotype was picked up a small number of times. The CDR3 loop is CASSPGTGGGEQFF. The CDR3 region has the DNA TGTGCCAGCAGCCCCGGGACAGGGGGCGGTGAGCAGTTCTTC. The V call is TRBV7-2, the J call TRBJ2-1, with 12 bases fitting TRBD1. The V and J ends lost 5 bases and 9 bases, in that order; junction bases with no gene match: 5. Germline loops: CDR1 SGHTA, CDR2 FQGNSA. The CDR3 runs to 14 residues.

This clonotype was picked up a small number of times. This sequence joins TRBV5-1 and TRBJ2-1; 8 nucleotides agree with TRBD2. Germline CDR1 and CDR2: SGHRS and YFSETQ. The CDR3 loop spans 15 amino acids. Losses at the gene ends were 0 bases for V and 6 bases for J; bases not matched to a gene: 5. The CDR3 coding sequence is TGCGCCAGCAGCTTGGAGGGACTAGACGGCAATGAGCAGTTCTTC. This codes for CASSLEGLDGNEQFF. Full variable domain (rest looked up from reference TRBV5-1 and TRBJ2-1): KAGVTQTPRYLIKTRGQQVTLSCSPISGHRSVSWYQQTPGQGLQFLFEYFSETQRNKGNFPGRFSGRQFSNSRSEMNVSTLELGDSALYLCASSLEGLDGNEQFFGPGTRLTVL.

In nucleotides, the CDR3 is TGCGCCAGCAGCTTGGGTGGCGCTTCCCTCCTAGCCCATGAGCAGTTCTTC. Protein: CASSLGGASLLAHEQFF. This sequence joins TRBV5-1 and TRBJ2-1; tentatively, D is TRBD2 (5 bases). This CDR3 is 17 amino acids long. The V end was cut by 0 bases, the J end by 8 bases, with 21 bases between. The germline V gene has CDR1 SGHRS and CDR2 YFSETQ.

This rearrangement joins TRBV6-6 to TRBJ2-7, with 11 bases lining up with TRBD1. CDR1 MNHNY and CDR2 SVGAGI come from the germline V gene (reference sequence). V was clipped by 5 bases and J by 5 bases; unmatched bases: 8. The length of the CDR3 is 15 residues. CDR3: CASSPTDRGQDEQYF. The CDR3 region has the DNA TGTGCCAGCAGTCCCACGGACAGGGGGCAGGACGAGCAGTACTTC.

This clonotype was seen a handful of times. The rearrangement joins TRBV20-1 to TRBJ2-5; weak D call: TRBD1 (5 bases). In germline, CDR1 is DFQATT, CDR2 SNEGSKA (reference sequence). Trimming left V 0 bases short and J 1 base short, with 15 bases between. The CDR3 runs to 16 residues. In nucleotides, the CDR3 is TGCAGTGCTAGAGACAGGGCAGAACCGATCCAAGAGACCCAGTACTTC. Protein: CSARDRAEPIQETQYF.

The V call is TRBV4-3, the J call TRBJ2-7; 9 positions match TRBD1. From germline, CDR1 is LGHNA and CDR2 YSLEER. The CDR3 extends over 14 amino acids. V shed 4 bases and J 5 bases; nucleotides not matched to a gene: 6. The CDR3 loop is CASSRQQGADEQYF. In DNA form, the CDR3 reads TGCGCCAGCAGCCGGCAACAGGGGGCGGACGAGCAGTACTTC.

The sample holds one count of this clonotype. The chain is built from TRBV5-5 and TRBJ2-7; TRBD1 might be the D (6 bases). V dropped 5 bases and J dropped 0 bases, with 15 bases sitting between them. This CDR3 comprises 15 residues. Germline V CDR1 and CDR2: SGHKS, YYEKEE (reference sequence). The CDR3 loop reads CASSFVRGASYEQYF. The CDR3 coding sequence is TGTGCCAGCAGTTTCGTCAGGGGAGCCTCCTACGAGCAGTACTTC.

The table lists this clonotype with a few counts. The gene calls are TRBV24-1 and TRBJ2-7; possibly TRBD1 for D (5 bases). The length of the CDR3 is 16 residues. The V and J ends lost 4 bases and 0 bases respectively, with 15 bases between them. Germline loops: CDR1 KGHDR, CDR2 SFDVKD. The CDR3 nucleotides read TGTGCCACCAGTGAATTGACAGTTAGAACCTCCTACGAGCAGTACTTC. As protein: CATSELTVRTSYEQYF.

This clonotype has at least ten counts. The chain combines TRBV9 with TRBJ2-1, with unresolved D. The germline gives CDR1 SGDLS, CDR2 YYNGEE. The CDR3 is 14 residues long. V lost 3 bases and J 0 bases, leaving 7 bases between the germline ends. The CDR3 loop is CASSAGTSYNEQFF. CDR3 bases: TGTGCCAGCAGCGCCGGAACCTCCTACAATGAGCAGTTCTTC.

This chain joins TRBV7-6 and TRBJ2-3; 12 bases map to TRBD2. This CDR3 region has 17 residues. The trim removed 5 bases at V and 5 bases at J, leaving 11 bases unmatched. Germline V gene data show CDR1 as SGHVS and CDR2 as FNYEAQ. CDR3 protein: CASSRGTSGGRLDTQYF. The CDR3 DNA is TGTGCCAGCAGCCGCGGTACTAGCGGGGGGCGTTTAGATACGCAGTATTTT.

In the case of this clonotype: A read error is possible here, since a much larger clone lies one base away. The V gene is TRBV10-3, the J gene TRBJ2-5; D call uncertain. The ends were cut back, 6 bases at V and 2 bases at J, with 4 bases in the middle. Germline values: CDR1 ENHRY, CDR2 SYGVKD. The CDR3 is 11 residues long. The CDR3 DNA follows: TGTGCCATCAGAGAGCAAGAGACCCAGTACTTC. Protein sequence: CAIREQETQYF.

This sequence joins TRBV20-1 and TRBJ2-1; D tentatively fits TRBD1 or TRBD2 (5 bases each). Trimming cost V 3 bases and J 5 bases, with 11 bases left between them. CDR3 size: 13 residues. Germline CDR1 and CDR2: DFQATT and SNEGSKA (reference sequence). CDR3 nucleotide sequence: TGCAGTGCTAGGGCGACGGGGCACAATGAGCAGTTCTTC. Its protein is CSARATGHNEQFF.

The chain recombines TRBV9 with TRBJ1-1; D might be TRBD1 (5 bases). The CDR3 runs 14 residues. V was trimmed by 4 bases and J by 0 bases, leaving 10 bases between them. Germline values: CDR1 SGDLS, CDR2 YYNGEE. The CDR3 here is CASSPGTLNTEAFF. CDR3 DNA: TGTGCCAGCAGCCCCGGGACCCTGAACACTGAAGCTTTCTTT.